What follows is one T cell receptor (beta chain) and its context. Its antigen is still unknown. This specimen belongs to a study of PD-1 blockade in mismatch repair-deficient tumors. In the study overall: Patients had approximately 11 mismatch repair-deficient cancer types and were previously treated and progressing. Study-level points and caveats: Tumor-resident clones, often absent from pretreatment blood, expanded after pembrolizumab and then contracted.

Only in-frame clones appear in the TCRdb table, and some are missing; sequencing was by immunoSEQ multiplex PCR. This table has some 120,000 clones, almost 90% appearing once. Every patient had mismatch repair deficiency by PCR or immunohistochemistry. Three pembrolizumab responders had their TCRs sequenced. The V gene's germline CDR1 is SEHNR and CDR2 FQNEAQ (reference sequence). The CDR3 is 14 residues long. The ends were cut back, 3 bases at V and 3 bases at J, with 9 bases in the middle. V usage is TRBV7-9 and J usage is TRBJ2-1, with D possibly matching TRBD2 (6 bases). The TCR comes from an adult with mismatch repair-deficient cancer. The source was peripheral blood, collected approximately 72 weeks after starting pembrolizumab. The CDR3 DNA reads TGTGCCAGCAGCTTGGTAGCGGACTACAATGAGCAGTTCTTC. This codes for CASSLVADYNEQFF.